These 21 T cell receptor beta chains originate from one sample sequenced in a study of blood T cell repertoires in COVID-19. Only in-frame clones appear in the TCRdb table, and some are missing; sequencing was by immunoSEQ multiplex PCR. Of about 200,000 clones in the sample, roughly 86% are singletons; the top ten hold around 24%. Sequences were obtained from PBMCs or T cells enriched from blood (not recorded which). The receptor set was obtained from a woman in her 40s in a cohort exposed to, infected with or recovered from COVID-19 (not recorded which).

J is TRBJ1-1 and V is TRBV7-6, with no clear D. The CDR3 length is 14 residues. With 4 bases removed from V and 4 bases from J, the gap between germline ends came to 13 bases. The germline CDR1 and CDR2 sequences are SGHVS and FNYEAQ. DNA for the CDR3: TGTGCCAGCAGCTCGGAGAGGCTAGGCACTGAAGCTTTCTTT. Amino acids: CASSSERLGTEAFF.

This clone came up a few times. The V and J genes are TRBV27 and TRBJ1-3; 7 bases map to TRBD1. Germline CDR1 and CDR2: MNHEY and SMNVEV (reference sequence). Germline trimming cut 0 bases from V and 0 bases from J; bases unmatched to any gene: 8. The CDR3 is 18 residues long. The CDR3: CASSLSIRDSYSGNTIYF. The CDR3 DNA reads TGTGCCAGCAGTTTATCGATAAGGGACAGCTACTCTGGAAACACCATATATTTT.

The chain links TRBV4-3 to TRBJ2-1; 12 nucleotides match TRBD2. Trimming removed 3 bases from V and 4 bases from J; junction bases left unmatched: 4. This CDR3 spans 16 amino acids. Germline-derived CDR1 and CDR2 are LGHNA and YSLEER. The CDR3 loop is CASSHGLAGNYNEQFF. CDR3 coding DNA: TGCGCCAGCAGCCACGGACTAGCGGGAAATTACAATGAGCAGTTCTTC.

The chain recombines TRBV3-1 (or the pseudogene TRBV3-2) with TRBJ2-7, with 16 bases that match TRBD2. The ends lost 1 base at V and 7 bases at J; junction bases unmatched: 13. The CDR3 is made up of 19 amino acids. Germline CDR1 and CDR2: LGHDT and YNNKEL (reference sequence). The CDR3 is CASSQGRRGLAGGPREQYF. CDR3 DNA: TGTGCCAGCAGCCAAGGGCGGCGGGGACTAGCGGGAGGGCCTCGGGAGCAGTACTTC.

The chain carries TRBV27 and TRBJ2-1; TRBD2 matches at 10 bases. The CDR3 contains 16 residues. The V gene end was trimmed by 1 base and the J gene end by 8 bases; junction bases not matched to a gene: 8. Looked up from germline, CDR1 is MNHEY and CDR2 is SMNVEV (reference sequence). The CDR3 loop is CASSLLRAGGPHEQFF. The CDR3 DNA follows: TGTGCCAGCAGTTTATTAAGAGCGGGGGGGCCCCATGAGCAGTTCTTC.

This clone has a handful of counts. This chain links TRBV15 with TRBJ1-2, with 9 positions matching TRBD1. V lost 5 bases to trimming and J lost 8 bases; unmatched junction nucleotides: 15. Germline V CDR1 and CDR2: LNHNV, YYDKDF (reference sequence). The CDR3 loop spans 16 amino acids. The CDR3 DNA reads TGTGCCACCAGCGTTATTGGACAGGGGCCCCCTCTAGGCTACACCTTC. Encoded protein: CATSVIGQGPPLGYTF.

The chain has TRBV10-3 and TRBJ2-1; 8 positions agree with TRBD2. J lost 7 bases, V lost 1 base, and 6 bases had no gene match. The CDR3 consists of 15 residues. Germline V gives CDR1 ENHRY, CDR2 SYGVKD. DNA of the CDR3: TGTGCCATCAGTGAGTTGGCTAGCGGGCGTAATGAGCAGTTCTTC. As protein: CAISELASGRNEQFF.

The CDR3 nucleotides are TGTGCCAGCAGCTTATCTAGGGACAGCAACCCCTATGGCTACACCTTC. This codes for CASSLSRDSNPYGYTF. V gene TRBV7-9 combines with J gene TRBJ1-2; 7 bases line up with TRBD1. The junction had 10 bases not matched to a gene; V was cut back by 2 bases and J by 4 bases. Germline CDR1 is SEHNR and CDR2 is FQNEAQ (reference sequence). CDR3 length equals 16 residues.

CDR3 nucleotide sequence: TGTGCCAGCAGCCCAGGAGGGGCTCAGGAAGGATGGGTATCTGGAAACACCATATATTTT. This translates into CASSPGGAQEGWVSGNTIYF. The chain uses TRBV6-6 and TRBJ1-3; D may be TRBD1 (5 bases). The germline V and J ends were trimmed by 6 bases and 1 base, with 28 bases remaining between them. The CDR3 length is 20 residues. Germline CDR1 is MNHNY and CDR2 is SVGAGI (reference sequence).

This chain uses TRBV10-3 with TRBJ1-1; D remains ambiguous. The V end was cut by 4 bases, the J end by 0 bases, with 12 bases between. Germline CDR1 ENHRY, CDR2 SYGVKD. The CDR3 sequence is 15 residues long. The CDR3 DNA follows: TGTGCCATCAGTGGAAGAACAAATATGAACACTGAAGCTTTCTTT. This codes for CAISGRTNMNTEAFF.

J is TRBJ1-1 and V is TRBV10-2; possible D gene TRBD1, 5 bases. Trimming stripped 8 bases from V and 1 base from J, with 11 bases between. The germline V gene encodes CDR1 WSHSY and CDR2 SAAADI. This CDR3 contains 13 residues. The CDR3 sequence: CASRTGGNTEAFF. As DNA, the CDR3 is TGCGCCAGCCGGACGGGGGGGAACACTGAAGCTTTCTTT.

The V gene is TRBV4-1, the J gene TRBJ1-6, with 8 bases aligning to TRBD1. Germline V gives CDR1 MGHRA, CDR2 YSYEKL. V dropped 0 bases and J dropped 10; count of bases not matched to a gene: 5. This CDR3 has 15 residues. CDR3 sequence: CASSQEPGGLSPLHF. CDR3 nucleotides: TGCGCCAGCAGCCAAGAACCAGGGGGCTTGTCACCCCTCCACTTT.

The chain employs TRBV5-8 and TRBJ2-1; 10 bases line up with TRBD2. With 5 bases clipped from V and 2 bases from J, the junction kept 4 bases outside the gene matches. CDR1 is SGHTS, CDR2 YDEGEE, per germline. There are 15 residues in the CDR3. This chain's CDR3 is CASSSGTSAYNEQFF. As DNA, the CDR3 is TGTGCCAGCAGTTCCGGGACTAGCGCCTACAATGAGCAGTTCTTC.

This clone was recorded once. V is TRBV12-3 or TRBV12-4 and J is TRBJ2-1, with D possibly matching TRBD2 (5 bases). V lost 9 bases to trimming and J lost 3 bases, with 12 bases between them. CDR3 size: 13 residues. The CDR3 is CASRGQIYNEQFF. CDR3 sequence (DNA): TGTGCCAGTCGAGGGCAAATCTACAATGAGCAGTTCTTC.

This clone was seen just once. V is TRBV7-8 and J is TRBJ2-1; D possibly corresponds to TRBD1 (5 bases). Trimming took 5 bases from V and 1 from J, leaving 15 bases between them. The CDR3 is 16 residues long. CDR1 SGHVS and CDR2 FQNEAQ come from the germline V gene. CDR3 bases: TGTGCCAGCAGCCGGACACTTCCCTCATCCTACAATGAGCAGTTCTTC. Translating it yields CASSRTLPSSYNEQFF.

V is TRBV28 and J is TRBJ1-2; no clear D. The germline gives CDR1 MDHEN, CDR2 SYDVKM. Trimming stripped 7 bases from V and 4 bases from J, with 13 bases between. The CDR3 runs 13 residues. As DNA, the CDR3 is TGTGCCAGCACCCTGGACTCGGGCTATGGCTACACCTTC. The encoded protein is CASTLDSGYGYTF.

This rearrangement joins TRBV27 to TRBJ2-4; a possible D gene is TRBD2 (5 bases). V gave up 5 bases and J gave up 0 bases, with 11 bases separating them. This CDR3 region has 15 residues. From germline, CDR1 is MNHEY and CDR2 SMNVEV (reference sequence). The CDR3 sequence: CASSISGLAKNIQYF. CDR3 DNA sequence: TGTGCCAGCAGTATCAGCGGATTAGCCAAAAACATTCAGTACTTC.

This clone came up once. V and J are TRBV6-5 and TRBJ1-2; perhaps TRBD1 as D (5 bases). The CDR3 is made up of 15 amino acids. V was cut by 2 bases and J by 4 bases, with 14 bases left in between. Per germline, CDR1 MNHEY and CDR2 SVGAGI. The CDR3 is CASSYTLGGGYGYTF. DNA for the CDR3: TGTGCCAGCAGTTACACCTTGGGGGGTGGCTATGGCTACACCTTC.

The CDR3 coding sequence is TGTGCCAGCACTAGCACGCCATACAATGAGCAGTTCTTC. Amino acids: CASTSTPYNEQFF. The V and J genes are TRBV9 and TRBJ2-1; D might be TRBD2 (5 bases). The CDR3 is 13 residues long. CDR1 and CDR2 from the germline V gene are SGDLS and YYNGEE. Trimming stripped 6 bases from V and 4 bases from J, with 11 bases between.

CDR3 sequence (DNA): TGTGCCAGCAGCGTCGGGGGGGTCCTCACGCCTGGAAACACCATATATTTT. It is translated as CASSVGGVLTPGNTIYF. This rearrangement joins TRBV9 to TRBJ1-3; D possibly corresponds to TRBD1 (5 bases). The ends were cut back, 2 bases at V and 2 bases at J, with 17 bases in the middle. The length of the CDR3 is 17 residues. Germline V CDR1 and CDR2: SGDLS, YYNGEE.

The genes are TRBV24-1 and TRBJ1-5; 8 bases map to TRBD1. CDR3 length: 13 residues. CDR1 KGHDR and CDR2 SFDVKD come from the germline V gene. The junction had 7 bases not matched to a gene; V was cut back by 4 bases and J by 12 bases. The CDR3 region has the DNA TGTGCCACCAGTGAACCGGGACAGGCCGTCCAGCATTTT. It translates to CATSEPGQAVQHF.